This TCR beta chain is from a study of shared clonotypes between healthy human individuals. Germline lookup yields CDR1 GTSNPN and CDR2 SVGIG (reference sequence). V trimming: 2 bases; J trimming: 1 base; junction bases outside the gene matches: 7. The CDR3 runs 15 residues. Profiled with immunoSEQ multiplex PCR; TCRdb holds only in-frame clones, not every one. The data contain some 1,900,000 clones, roughly 95% of them singletons. CD45RO-negative CD8 cells positively selected for CCR7 made up the naive population, which excluded terminally differentiated effector memory CD45RA+ cells. The chain combines TRBV30 with TRBJ2-5, with TRBD1 matching 7 bases. The receptor was derived from a man aged 18 to 29 in good health. Sequences were obtained from naive CD8+ T cells sorted from blood. This CDR3 reads CAWSIYRGFQETQYF. CDR3 sequence (DNA): TGTGCCTGGAGTATTTACAGGGGCTTCCAAGAGACCCAGTACTTC. Supplemented by reference TRBV30 and TRBJ2-5, the full variable domain reads SQTIHQWPATLVQPVGSPLSLECTVEGTSNPNLYWYRQAAGRGLQLLFYSVGIGQISSEVPQNLSASRPQDRQFILSSKKLLLSDSGFYLCAWSIYRGFQETQYFGPGTRLLVL.